This T cell receptor beta chain was recorded in a study of T cell repertoires in cytomegalovirus infection. Across the study: CMV epitopes in the study were HLA-C-restricted (recently identified) and HLA-B-restricted (well studied). A matching HLA type, together with CMV infection, was signaled by public TCR beta signatures.

V shed 5 bases and J shed 0 bases, with 9 bases lying between them. Germline V gene data show CDR1 as LNHDA and CDR2 as SQIVND (reference sequence). This CDR3 contains 14 residues. Findings and limits, study-wide: Clonotype analysis showed dominance of the ex vivo response by HLA-C-restricted CMV-specific TCR beta clonotypes. Summed frequency of public TCR beta families distinguished CMV carriers with the relevant HLA.

MiXCR, run by TCRdb on the reads, gives a single entry per CDR3 protein. The table has about 890,000 distinct CDR3 sequences, 25% to 40% seen once. About this clonotype itself: Its antigen is currently unknown.

Sequences were derived from cultured CD8+ T cells from PBMCs, sampled from culture after CMV antigen stimulation. The V and J genes are TRBV19 and TRBJ2-3, with no clear D. This clonotype was sampled from a human donor in good health (CMV status not recorded). Some clones in this sample may be carry-over from other donors' samples. In DNA form, the CDR3 reads TGTGCCAGTAGTTGGCAGCTTAGCACAGATACGCAGTATTTT. It is translated as CASSWQLSTDTQYF.